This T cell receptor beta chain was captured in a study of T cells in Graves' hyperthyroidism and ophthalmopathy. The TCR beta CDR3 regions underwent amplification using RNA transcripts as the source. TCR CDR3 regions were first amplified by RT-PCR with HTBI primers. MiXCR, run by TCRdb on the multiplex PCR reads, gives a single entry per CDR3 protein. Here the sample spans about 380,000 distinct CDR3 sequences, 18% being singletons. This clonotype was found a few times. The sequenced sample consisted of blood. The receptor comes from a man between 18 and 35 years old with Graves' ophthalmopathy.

CDR3 in DNA: TGTGCCAGCTCACCACGACAGGTTCTCGAAGGTGAAAAACTGTTTTTT. Its translation is CASSPRQVLEGEKLFF. The genes are TRBV18 and TRBJ1-4, with a weak D call TRBD1 (6 bases). Germline values: CDR1 KGHSH, CDR2 LQKENI. V lost 1 base and J lost 7, with 16 bases in between. The CDR3 extends over 16 amino acids.